This is a list of T cell receptor beta chains from one sample in a study of shared clonotypes between healthy human individuals. Some clones are missing from TCRdb's copy, which holds only in-frame ones; the method was immunoSEQ multiplex PCR. The sample lists hundreds of thousands of clones, around 77% seen once, with more than 10% in the top ten. What was sequenced was PBMCs. The origin of the receptors is a woman aged 40 to 50 in good health. Some clones in this sample may be carry-over from other donors' samples. Both conserved end residues are part of each CDR3. The order of the fields is J gene, clone size, V gene, D gene, CDR3 DNA, CDR3 protein. A D gene is named only where the DNA matches it firmly. Size tells how often a clone was seen (once, few, many) or the class of an expanded clone, and some rows leave it out.

TRBJ2-5 . TRBV2 . TGTGCCAGCAGAAGGGACAACTTTCGGGAGACCCAGTACTTC CASRRDNFRETQYF
TRBJ2-7 once TRBV4-2 TRBD1 TGTGCCAGCAGCCAGCCCCTGGGACAGGGGGCGGGCTACGAGCAGTACTTC CASSQPLGQGAGYEQYF
TRBJ2-7 . TRBV13 TRBD1 TGTGCCAGCAGCTTTTTAGCGTCAGGGGGCTACGAGCAGTACTTC CASSFLASGGYEQYF
TRBJ2-3 . TRBV5-4 TRBD2 TGTGCCAGCAGCCTGGGACTAGCGGGAGGGGCAGATACGCAGTATTTT CASSLGLAGGADTQYF
TRBJ2-5 . TRBV7-2 TRBD2 TGTGCCAGCGGACTAGCGGGAGAGACCCAGTACTTC CASGLAGETQYF
TRBJ1-4 . TRBV4-2 TRBD1 TGTGCCAGCAGCCCAGGACAGGGGGGAGGTGAAAAACTGTTTTTT CASSPGQGGGEKLFF
TRBJ2-3 . TRBV2 TRBD2 TGTGCCAGCAAACCGGGACTAGCGGGAGGGTCAGATACGCAGTATTTT CASKPGLAGGSDTQYF
TRBJ2-2 . TRBV7-8 TRBD1 TGTGCCAGCAGCTTACCGACAGGGGCGGCCACCGGGGAGCTGTTTTTT CASSLPTGAATGELFF
TRBJ1-2 . TRBV9 . TGTGCCAGCAGCGGAGTACTTCGACGAGGACGCCCCTATGGCTACACCTTC CASSGVLRRGRPYGYTF
TRBJ2-1 . TRBV4-1 TRBD2 TGCGCCAGCAGCCACCCCGGGACTACCTCCAATGAGCAGTTCTTC CASSHPGTTSNEQFF
TRBJ2-7 once TRBV11-2 TRBD2 TGTGCCAGCAGCAAGACTAGCGGGGTCTTCAGGGACGAGCAGTACTTC CASSKTSGVFRDEQYF
TRBJ2-2 . TRBV7-3 . TGTGCCAGCAGGCAGGGTAACACCGGGGAGCTGTTTTTT CASRQGNTGELFF
TRBJ2-1 . TRBV28 TRBD1 TGTGCCAGCAGAGAGGGACAGGTCCACAATGAGCAGTTCTTC CASREGQVHNEQFF
TRBJ2-7 . TRBV29-1 . TGCAGCGTTGTACAGACTCAGCAGTACTTC CSVVQTQQYF
TRBJ2-7 . TRBV7-8 TRBD2 TGTGCCAGCAGCTTAGGTGGGACTAGCGGGGCCTACGAGCAGTACTTC CASSLGGTSGAYEQYF
TRBJ2-5 . TRBV6-6 . TGTGCCAGCAGTTACGGGGAGACCCAGTACTTC CASSYGETQYF
TRBJ2-2 . TRBV7-6 TRBD2 TGTGCCAGCAGCGTTAGGACTAGTGGGACCGGGGAGCTGTTTTTT CASSVRTSGTGELFF
TRBJ2-5 . TRBV30 TRBD2 TGTGCCTGGAGATCCCCGGGGCTAGCGGGAGGGGCCCAGTACTTC CAWRSPGLAGGAQYF
TRBJ1-2 . TRBV6-1 TRBD1 TGTGCCAGCAGTGCCCGGGACAGGAGCCTTTATGGCTACACCTTC CASSARDRSLYGYTF
TRBJ2-2 . TRBV28 . TGTGCCAGCAGATCTAGCGGAGGGGGGACCGGGGAGCTGTTTTTT CASRSSGGGTGELFF
TRBJ1-3 few TRBV29-1 . TGCAGCGGCCGGACAGCTTCTGGAAACACCATATATTTT CSGRTASGNTIYF
TRBJ2-3 . TRBV11-1 . TGTGCCAGCAGCCCTCGCGCTGTGGATACGCAGTATTTT CASSPRAVDTQYF
TRBJ1-4 once TRBV7-8 TRBD1 TGTGCCAGCAGCCTGACAGGGAGATATGAAAAACTGTTTTTT CASSLTGRYEKLFF
TRBJ2-1 few TRBV7-9 TRBD1 TGTGCCAGCAGCCGCAGACAGGGGCGCTCCTACAATGAGCAGTTCTTC CASSRRQGRSYNEQFF
TRBJ2-5 . TRBV7-2 . TGTGCCAGCAGCCCAGACCGGGACCACCACCTGGAGACCCAGTACTTC CASSPDRDHHLETQYF
TRBJ2-4 . TRBV7-8 . TGTGCCAGCAGCTTACAGGACGGGTGGGTGGCCAAAAACATTCAGTACTTC CASSLQDGWVAKNIQYF
TRBJ2-3 . TRBV18 TRBD2 TGTGCCAGCTCACCACGTCTAGCGGGAGTCGATACGCAGTATTTT CASSPRLAGVDTQYF
TRBJ1-2 once TRBV6-5 TRBD1 TGTGCCAGCAGACCGACAGGGGGCAAGGGCTACACCTTC CASRPTGGKGYTF
TRBJ2-5 . TRBV10-3 TRBD1 TGTGCCACGGGGCCCGGGACAGGGAGAGGCGAGACCCAGTACTTC CATGPGTGRGETQYF
TRBJ2-1 many TRBV27 TRBD2 TGTGCCAGCAGTTCCGTGACTAGCGGGAGGTCCATTCCGGATGAGCAGTTCTTC CASSSVTSGRSIPDEQFF
TRBJ2-5 . TRBV5-1 TRBD1 TGCGCCAGCAGCTTGGCCGGGACAGGGGGAGAGACCCAGTACTTC CASSLAGTGGETQYF
TRBJ2-3 . TRBV9 TRBD1 TGTGCCAGCAGCACCCCCGGGACAGGGGAATCCGATACGCAGTATTTT CASSTPGTGESDTQYF
TRBJ1-5 once TRBV30 . TGTGCCTGGAGCGGCCTTCTCAATCAGCCCCAGCATTTT CAWSGLLNQPQHF